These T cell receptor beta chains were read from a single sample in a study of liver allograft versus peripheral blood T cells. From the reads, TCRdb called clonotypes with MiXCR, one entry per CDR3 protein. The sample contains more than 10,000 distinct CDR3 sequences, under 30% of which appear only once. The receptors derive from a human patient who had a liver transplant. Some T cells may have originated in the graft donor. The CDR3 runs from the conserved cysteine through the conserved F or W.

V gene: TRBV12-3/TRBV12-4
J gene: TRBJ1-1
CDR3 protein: CASSSGQGGLNTEAFF

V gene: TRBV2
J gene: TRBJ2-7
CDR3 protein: CASKYGRTGGSYEQYF

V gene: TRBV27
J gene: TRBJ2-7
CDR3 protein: CASSAAGEQYF

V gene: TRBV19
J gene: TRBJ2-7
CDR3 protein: CASSEWAGAYEQYF

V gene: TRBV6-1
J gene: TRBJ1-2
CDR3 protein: CASSAPMGPLGYTF

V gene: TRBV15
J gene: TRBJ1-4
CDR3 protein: CATSRDPPRMGFWANEKLFF

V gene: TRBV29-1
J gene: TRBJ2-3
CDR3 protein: CSESGTEGADTQYF

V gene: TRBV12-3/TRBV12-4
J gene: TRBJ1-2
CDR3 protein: CASGGQHYGYTF

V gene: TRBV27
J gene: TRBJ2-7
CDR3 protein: CASSLSNGHFYEQYF

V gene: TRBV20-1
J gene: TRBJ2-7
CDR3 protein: CSAHRASGGYEQYF

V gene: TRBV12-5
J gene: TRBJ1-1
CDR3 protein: CASGLDDRGPNTEAFF

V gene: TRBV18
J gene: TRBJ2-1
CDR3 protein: CASSPNKTGNKAIGEQFF

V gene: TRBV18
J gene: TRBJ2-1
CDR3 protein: CASSPIHRTDYNEQFF

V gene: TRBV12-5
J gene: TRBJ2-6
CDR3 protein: CASGLTGHITYSGANVLTF

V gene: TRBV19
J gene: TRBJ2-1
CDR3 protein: CASSPLGLGSGEQFF

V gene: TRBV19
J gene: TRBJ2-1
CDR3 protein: CASNRAGPNSDEQFF

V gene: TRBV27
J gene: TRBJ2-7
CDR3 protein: CASSFQGVRSYEQYF

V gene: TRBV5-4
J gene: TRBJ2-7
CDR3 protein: CASSQDTGRDEQYF

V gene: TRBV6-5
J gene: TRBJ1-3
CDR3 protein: CASGGSGRVNTIYF

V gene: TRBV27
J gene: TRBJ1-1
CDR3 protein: CASSWELGRANTEAFF

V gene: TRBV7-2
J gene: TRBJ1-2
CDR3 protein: CASSLGRAYGYTF

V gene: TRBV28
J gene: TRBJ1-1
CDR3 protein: CASSGLVTEAFF

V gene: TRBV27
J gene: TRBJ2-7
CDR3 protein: CATRKEGAYEQYF

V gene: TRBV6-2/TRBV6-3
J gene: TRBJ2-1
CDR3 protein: CASSYQGGGRWGYNEQFF

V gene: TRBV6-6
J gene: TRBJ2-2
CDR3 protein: CASNQGGQAGELFF

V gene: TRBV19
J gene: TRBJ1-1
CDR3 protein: CASSILTGGGTTEAFF

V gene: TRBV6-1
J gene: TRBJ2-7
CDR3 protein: CASSDIYEQYF

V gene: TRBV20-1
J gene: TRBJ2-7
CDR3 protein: CSARDGLGLEQYF

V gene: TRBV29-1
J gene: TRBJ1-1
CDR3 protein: CSVEVRQGTEAFF

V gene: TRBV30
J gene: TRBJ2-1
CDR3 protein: CAWSVQRRHNNEQFF

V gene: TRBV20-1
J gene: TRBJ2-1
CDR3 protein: CSARTSGGLGGEQFF